Each of the 20 T cell receptor beta chains below was sequenced from the same sample in a study of T cell changes during pregnancy in multiple sclerosis. Generated by immunoSEQ multiplex PCR, the TCRdb table keeps only in-frame clones and is missing some. The sample gives roughly 76,000 clones, about 89% of which show up once; approximately 0.47% is in the top ten. The sample in question was CD4+ T cells from peripheral blood mononuclear cells, obtained in the second trimester of pregnancy. All receptors come from a female donor with multiple sclerosis, enrolled in a pregnancy study.

V is TRBV5-1 and J is TRBJ2-5; TRBD2 aligns across 8 bases. CDR1 is SGHRS, CDR2 YFSETQ, per germline. The CDR3 spans 17 residues. J lost 2 bases, V lost 0 bases, and 9 bases had no gene match. This CDR3 is CASSLGGVAGGQETQYF. The CDR3 DNA follows: TGCGCCAGCAGCTTGGGGGGCGTGGCGGGGGGACAAGAGACCCAGTACTTC. Complete variable domain (other parts from reference TRBV5-1 and TRBJ2-5): KAGVTQTPRYLIKTRGQQVTLSCSPISGHRSVSWYQQTPGQGLQFLFEYFSETQRNKGNFPGRFSGRQFSNSRSEMNVSTLELGDSALYLCASSLGGVAGGQETQYFGPGTRLLVL.

The chain uses TRBV11-2 and TRBJ2-7; 7 bases line up with TRBD1. V shed 2 bases and J 1 base; nucleotides not matched to a gene: 5. Germline V CDR1 and CDR2: SGHAT, FQNNGV. The CDR3 has 15 residues. The CDR3 region has the DNA TGTGCCAGCAGCTTAAGGGGCAGGGGGTCCTACGAGCAGTACTTC. It translates to CASSLRGRGSYEQYF.

V is TRBV28 and J is TRBJ1-2, with D tentatively TRBD1 (6 bases). Trimming left V 2 bases short and J 4 bases short, with 11 bases between. This CDR3 has 14 amino acids. Germline CDR1 is MDHEN and CDR2 is SYDVKM. CDR3 DNA: TGTGCCAGCAGTTTAGGGACAATAGGCTATGGCTACACCTTC. Residues: CASSLGTIGYGYTF.

This chain joins TRBV7-9 and TRBJ2-7, with 7 bases that match TRBD1. The V segment lost 2 bases and the J segment 2 bases; nucleotides outside the gene matches: 6. The V gene's germline CDR1 is SEHNR and CDR2 FQNEAQ (reference sequence). The CDR3 length is 15 residues. The CDR3 here is CASSLSRGTAYEQYF. CDR3 nucleotide sequence: TGTGCCAGCAGCTTATCAAGGGGGACAGCCTACGAGCAGTACTTC.

J is TRBJ2-4 and V is TRBV4-3; 8 bases are shared with TRBD1. V trimming: 3 bases; J trimming: 4 bases; junction bases outside the gene matches: 5. This CDR3 comprises 15 residues. Germline V gene data show CDR1 as LGHNA and CDR2 as YSLEER. This chain's CDR3 is CASSHGDRKKNIQYF. Here the CDR3 DNA reads TGCGCCAGCAGCCACGGGGACAGGAAAAAAAACATTCAGTACTTC.

Only one count was recorded for this clone. The V call is TRBV5-1, the J call TRBJ2-1, with TRBD1 matching 11 bases. CDR1 is SGHRS and CDR2 is YFSETQ in the germline V gene. V shed 4 bases, J shed 7 bases, and the junction held 7 bases outside the gene matches. CDR3 length equals 15 residues. CDR3 coding DNA: TGCGCCAGCAGCATAACCGGGACAGGGGGTAATGAGCAGTTCTTC. Translating it yields CASSITGTGGNEQFF.

V and J are TRBV2 and TRBJ2-5; D may be TRBD1 (6 bases). The CDR3 spans 17 residues. Deletions cut 6 bases from V and 4 bases from J, with 24 bases between. Germline-derived CDR1 and CDR2 are SNHLY and FYNNEI. The CDR3 nucleotides are TGTGCCAGCAGCCCCCTATCACCGGGACAAAGGGGAGAGACCCAGTACTTC. It is translated as CASSPLSPGQRGETQYF.

This rearrangement joins TRBV5-1 to TRBJ2-1; D is uncertain. The CDR3 is 16 residues long. Germline CDR1 reads SGHRS; CDR2 reads YFSETQ. V was trimmed by 0 bases and J by 1 base, leaving 11 bases between them. CDR3 in amino acids: CASSLAPSKSYNEQFF. The DNA of the CDR3 is TGCGCCAGCAGCTTGGCCCCCAGTAAGTCCTACAATGAGCAGTTCTTC.

The chain couples TRBV5-1 to TRBJ2-7; a weak D match, TRBD2 (5 bases). CDR3 length equals 13 residues. The V gene's germline CDR1 is SGHRS and CDR2 YFSETQ. The ends were cut back, 3 bases at V and 3 bases at J, with 10 bases in the middle. The CDR3 nucleotides are TGCGCCAGCAGCTATCTGAGGGACTACGAGCAGTACTTC. It is translated as CASSYLRDYEQYF.

This chain uses TRBV6-1 with TRBJ2-1; 7 bases are shared with TRBD1. V was pared by 3 bases and J by 1 base, with 3 bases of the junction left unmatched. The V gene's germline CDR1 is MNHNS and CDR2 SASEGT. The CDR3 is 15 amino acids. CDR3 in DNA: TGTGCCAGCAGTGACCGACAGGGATCCTACAATGAGCAGTTCTTC. Residues: CASSDRQGSYNEQFF.

This clone was found once. This chain connects TRBV18 to TRBJ2-7, with D tentatively TRBD1 (6 bases). Looked up from germline, CDR1 is KGHSH and CDR2 is LQKENI. V was cut by 4 bases and J by 2 bases, with 12 bases left in between. The CDR3 runs 14 residues. CDR3 sequence (DNA): TGTGCCAGCTCACTCGAGGCAGGGGCCTACGAGCAGTACTTC. Translated, it gives CASSLEAGAYEQYF.

CDR3 nucleotide sequence: TGTGCCAGCAGTGAAATGAATAAGGGGGTCAGGTACTTC. Its translation: CASSEMNKGVRYF. V usage is TRBV6-1 and J usage is TRBJ2-5; a possible D gene is TRBD1 (6 bases). Trimming pared 2 bases from V and 13 bases from J, leaving 17 bases between. The CDR3 is made up of 13 amino acids. Germline V gene lookup returns CDR1 MNHNS and CDR2 SASEGT.

The chain uses TRBV2 and TRBJ1-3, with TRBD1 matching 7 bases. CDR1 SNHLY and CDR2 FYNNEI come from the germline V gene. Trimming cost V 2 bases and J 2 bases; bases outside gene matches: 6. This CDR3 contains 16 residues. As DNA, the CDR3 is TGTGCCAGCAGTGAACAGGAGGGGGCGGCTGGAAACACCATATATTTT. Protein sequence: CASSEQEGAAGNTIYF.

The V call is TRBV14, the J call TRBJ1-5, with TRBD1 identical over 7 bases. The CDR3 runs to 14 residues. The J segment lost 5 bases and the V segment lost 6 bases, leaving 7 bases of the junction unmatched. Per germline, CDR1 SGHDN and CDR2 FVKESK. The DNA for the CDR3 is TGTGCCAGCAGTCCACAGGGGAAAGATCAGCCCCAGCATTTT. Residues: CASSPQGKDQPQHF.

The V and J genes are TRBV18 and TRBJ1-2, with a weak D call TRBD1 (5 bases). Looked up from germline, CDR1 is KGHSH and CDR2 is LQKENI. V gave up 3 bases and J gave up 2 bases, with 13 bases separating them. There are 15 residues in the CDR3. CDR3 sequence: CASSPNLDSNYGYTF. CDR3 sequence (DNA): TGTGCCAGCTCACCCAATCTAGACAGCAACTATGGCTACACCTTC.

V gene TRBV9 combines with J gene TRBJ2-2, with D tentatively TRBD1 (6 bases). V was trimmed by 2 bases and J by 3 bases, leaving 20 bases between them. The CDR3 spans 18 residues. The germline V gene has CDR1 SGDLS and CDR2 YYNGEE. The CDR3 reads CASSVEGVWIQDTGELFF. The CDR3 DNA follows: TGTGCCAGCAGCGTTGAGGGGGTTTGGATTCAGGACACCGGGGAGCTGTTTTTT.

Worth noting for this clone: This CDR3 is also generated by other DNA sequences in the sample. The J gene is TRBJ2-1, the V gene TRBV5-1; TRBD2 agrees at 9 bases. The CDR3 is made up of 15 amino acids. V lost 0 bases and J lost 3; bases outside the gene matches: 1. The germline V gene encodes CDR1 SGHRS and CDR2 YFSETQ. CDR3 protein: CASSLGLADYNEQFF. CDR3 nucleotide sequence: TGCGCCAGCAGCTTGGGACTAGCGGACTACAATGAGCAGTTCTTC.

The chain recombines TRBV6-6 with TRBJ2-1; the match to TRBD2 covers 10 bases. V was clipped by 7 bases and J by 9 bases; unmatched bases: 9. Germline CDR1 reads MNHNY; CDR2 reads SVGAGI (reference sequence). The CDR3 is 14 amino acids. This CDR3 is CASTGSGRAIEQFF. The CDR3 DNA follows: TGTGCCAGCACGGGGAGCGGGAGGGCGATTGAGCAGTTCTTC.

The V gene is TRBV29-1, the J gene TRBJ2-2; 7 bases are shared with TRBD1. Germline-derived CDR1 and CDR2 are SQVTM and ANQGSEA. The CDR3 is 15 residues long. J lost 6 bases, V lost 4 bases, and 11 bases had no gene match. The CDR3 DNA sequence: TGCAGCGTTGGCTGGCAGGGGGTAGTGGCCGGGGAGCTGTTTTTT. As protein: CSVGWQGVVAGELFF.

CDR3 sequence (DNA): TGTGCCAGTAGCCCGAGGGAGGGGCCCAGTTCACCCCTCCACTTT. Translation gives CASSPREGPSSPLHF. The gene calls are TRBV19 and TRBJ1-6; possible D gene TRBD1, 5 bases. Germline lookup yields CDR1 LNHDA and CDR2 SQIVND (reference sequence). V was cut by 6 bases and J by 9 bases, with 18 bases left in between. The CDR3 is made up of 15 amino acids.